This T cell receptor beta chain was retrieved from a study of T-cell memory formation after mild COVID-19. Overall study findings and caveats: Prior to infection, memory already included some responding clones, suggesting cross-reactive memory joined. CM and EM subsets held most contracting CD4+ clones; EMRA held CD8+ ones.

Each CDR3 protein is one row after TCRdb ran MiXCR on the 5' RACE reads. Among more than 250,000 distinct CDR3 sequences, over 15% were seen once, and the ten largest hold around 23%. This clonotype was detected a few times. What it recognizes is unknown. Source material: PBMCs or a T cell subset sorted from them (not recorded which). The source is a man aged 18 to 29 who had mild COVID-19 (a few samples of this study predate the infection). Cell type and time point are not known.

CDR3 in amino acids: CASSFMGTPEKLFF. The CDR3, as DNA: TGTGCCAGCAGCTTCATGGGTACTCCTGAAAAACTGTTTTTT. The V call is TRBV7-9, the J call TRBJ1-4, with no clear D. V lost 3 bases to trimming and J lost 7 bases, with 12 bases between them. Germline V gene data show CDR1 as SEHNR and CDR2 as FQNEAQ (reference sequence). The CDR3 runs to 14 residues.